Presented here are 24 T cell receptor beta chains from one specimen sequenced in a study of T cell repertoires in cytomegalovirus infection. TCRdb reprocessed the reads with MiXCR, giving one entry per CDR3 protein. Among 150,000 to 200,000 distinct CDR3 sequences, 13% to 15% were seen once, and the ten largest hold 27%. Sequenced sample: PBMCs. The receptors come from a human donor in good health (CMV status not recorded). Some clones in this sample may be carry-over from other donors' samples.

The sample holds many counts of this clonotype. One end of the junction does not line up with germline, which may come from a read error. The CDR3 loop reads CASSLATGTSGGSLETQYF. CDR3 DNA: TGTGCCAGCAGCCTAGCGACCGGGACTAGCGGGGGGTCATTGGAGACCCAGTACTTC. The rearrangement joins TRBV7-2 to TRBJ2-5, with 15 bases that match TRBD2. CDR3 size: 19 residues. Per the germline V gene, CDR1 is SGHTA and CDR2 is FQGNSA.

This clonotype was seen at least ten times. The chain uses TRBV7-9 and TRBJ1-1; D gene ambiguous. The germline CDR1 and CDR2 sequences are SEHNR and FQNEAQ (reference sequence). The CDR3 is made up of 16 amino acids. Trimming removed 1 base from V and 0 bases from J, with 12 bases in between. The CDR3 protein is CASSLVTGKLNTEAFF. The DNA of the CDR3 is TGTGCCAGCAGCTTAGTTACCGGGAAACTGAACACTGAAGCTTTCTTT.

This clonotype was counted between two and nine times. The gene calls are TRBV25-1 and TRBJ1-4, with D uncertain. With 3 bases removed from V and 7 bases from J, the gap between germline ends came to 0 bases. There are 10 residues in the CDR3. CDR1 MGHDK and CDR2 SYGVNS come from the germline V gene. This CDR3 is CASSDEKLFF. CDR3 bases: TGTGCCAGCAGTGATGAAAAACTGTTTTTT.

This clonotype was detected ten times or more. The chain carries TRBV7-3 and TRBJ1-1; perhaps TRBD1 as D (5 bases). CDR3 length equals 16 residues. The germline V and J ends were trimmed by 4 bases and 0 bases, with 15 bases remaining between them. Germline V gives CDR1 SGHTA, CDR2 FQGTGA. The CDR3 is CASSSGGGGMNTEAFF. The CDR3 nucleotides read TGTGCCAGCAGCTCCGGGGGGGGAGGCATGAACACTGAAGCTTTCTTT.

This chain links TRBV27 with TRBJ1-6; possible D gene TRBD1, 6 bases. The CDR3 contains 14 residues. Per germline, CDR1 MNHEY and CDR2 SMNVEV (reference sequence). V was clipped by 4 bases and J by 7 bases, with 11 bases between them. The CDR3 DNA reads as TGTGCCAGCAGTTCGGGGGCGAGGAATTCACCCCTCCACTTT. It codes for CASSSGARNSPLHF.

The CDR3 is CASSHIQATNYGYTF. The CDR3 DNA is TGTGCCAGCAGCCATATCCAGGCAACAAACTATGGCTACACCTTC. This chain uses TRBV16 with TRBJ1-2, with unresolved D. CDR1 is KGHSY, CDR2 FQNENV, per germline. The CDR3 is 15 residues long. V gave up 3 bases and J gave up 2 bases, with 13 bases separating them.

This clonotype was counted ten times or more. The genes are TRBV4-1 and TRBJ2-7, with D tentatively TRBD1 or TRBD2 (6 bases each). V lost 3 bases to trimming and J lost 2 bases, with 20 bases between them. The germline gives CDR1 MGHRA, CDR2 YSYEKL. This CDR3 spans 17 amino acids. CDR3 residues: CASSHSSLGGSPYEQYF. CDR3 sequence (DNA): TGCGCCAGCAGCCATTCCTCCCTAGGGGGGAGTCCCTACGAGCAGTACTTC.

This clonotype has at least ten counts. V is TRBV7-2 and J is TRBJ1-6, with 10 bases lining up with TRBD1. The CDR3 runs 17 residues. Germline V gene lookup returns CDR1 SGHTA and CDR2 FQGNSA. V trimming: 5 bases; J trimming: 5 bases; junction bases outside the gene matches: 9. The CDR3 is CASSGDRGRTDNSPLHF. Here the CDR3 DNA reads TGTGCCAGCAGCGGGGACAGGGGTCGGACTGATAATTCACCCCTCCACTTT.

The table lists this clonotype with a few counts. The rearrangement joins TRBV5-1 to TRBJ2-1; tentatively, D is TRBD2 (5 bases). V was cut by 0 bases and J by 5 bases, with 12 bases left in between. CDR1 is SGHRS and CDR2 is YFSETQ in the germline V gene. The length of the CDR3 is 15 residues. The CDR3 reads CASSLAENSDNEQFF. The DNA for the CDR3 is TGCGCCAGCAGCTTGGCCGAGAATAGCGACAATGAGCAGTTCTTC.

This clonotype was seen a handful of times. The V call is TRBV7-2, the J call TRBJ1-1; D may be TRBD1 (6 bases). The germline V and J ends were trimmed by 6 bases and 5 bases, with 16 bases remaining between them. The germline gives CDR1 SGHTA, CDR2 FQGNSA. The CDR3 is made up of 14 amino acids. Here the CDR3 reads CASRREGGGTEAFF. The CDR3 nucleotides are TGTGCCAGCAGGCGAGAAGGAGGGGGGACTGAAGCTTTCTTT.

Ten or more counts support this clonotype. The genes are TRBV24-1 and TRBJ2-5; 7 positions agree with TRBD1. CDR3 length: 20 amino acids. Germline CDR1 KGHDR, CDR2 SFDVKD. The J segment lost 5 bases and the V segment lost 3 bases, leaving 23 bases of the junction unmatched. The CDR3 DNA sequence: TGTGCCACCAGTGATACGACCCGATTAGACAGGGCAGTTTTTTTGGAGACCCAGTACTTC. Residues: CATSDTTRLDRAVFLETQYF.

CDR3 in DNA: TGTGCCAGCAGCTTAAGGCTCAACAATGAGCAGTTCTTC. This encodes CASSLRLNNEQFF. The chain recombines TRBV11-2 with TRBJ2-1; D unresolved. V gave up 2 bases and J gave up 5 bases, with 7 bases separating them. CDR3 length: 13 residues. Germline CDR1 is SGHAT and CDR2 is FQNNGV.

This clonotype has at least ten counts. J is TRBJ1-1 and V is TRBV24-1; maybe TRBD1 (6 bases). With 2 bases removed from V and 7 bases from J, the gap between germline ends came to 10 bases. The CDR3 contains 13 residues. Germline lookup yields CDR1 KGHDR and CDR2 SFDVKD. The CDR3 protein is CATSDSGTLEAFF. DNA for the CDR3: TGTGCCACCAGTGATTCCGGGACACTTGAAGCTTTCTTT.

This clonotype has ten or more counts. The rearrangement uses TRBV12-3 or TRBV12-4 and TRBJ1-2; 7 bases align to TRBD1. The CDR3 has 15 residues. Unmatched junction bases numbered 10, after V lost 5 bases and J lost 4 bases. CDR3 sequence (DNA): TGTGCCAGCAGTCAAAATGTAGGGGGCCTCTATGGCTACACCTTC. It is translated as CASSQNVGGLYGYTF.

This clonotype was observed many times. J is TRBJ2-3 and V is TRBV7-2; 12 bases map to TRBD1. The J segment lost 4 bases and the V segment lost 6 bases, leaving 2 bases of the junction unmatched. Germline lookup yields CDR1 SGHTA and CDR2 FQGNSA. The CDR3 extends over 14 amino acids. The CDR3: CASRRDRGPDTQYF. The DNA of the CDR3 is TGTGCCAGCAGGAGGGACAGGGGGCCAGATACGCAGTATTTT.

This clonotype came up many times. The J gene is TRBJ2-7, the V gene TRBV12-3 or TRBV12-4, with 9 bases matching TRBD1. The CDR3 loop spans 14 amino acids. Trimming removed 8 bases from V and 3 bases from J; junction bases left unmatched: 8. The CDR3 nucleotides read TGTGCCAGCGGTTGGACAGGGGCACGCTACGAGCAGTACTTC. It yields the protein CASGWTGARYEQYF.

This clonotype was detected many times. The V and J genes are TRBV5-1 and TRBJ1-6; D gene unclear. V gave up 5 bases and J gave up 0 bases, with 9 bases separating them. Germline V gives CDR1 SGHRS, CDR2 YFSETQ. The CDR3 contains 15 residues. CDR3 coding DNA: TGCGCCAGCAGTGACCCCGACTCCTATAATTCACCCCTCCACTTT. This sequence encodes CASSDPDSYNSPLHF.

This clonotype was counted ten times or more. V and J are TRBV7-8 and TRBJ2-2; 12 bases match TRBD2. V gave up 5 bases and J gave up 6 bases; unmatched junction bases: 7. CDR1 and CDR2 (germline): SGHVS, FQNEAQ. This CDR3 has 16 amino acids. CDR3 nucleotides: TGTGCCAGCAGCCCAAAGACTAGCGGGAGACCCGGGGAGCTGTTTTTT. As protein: CASSPKTSGRPGELFF.

CDR3 coding DNA: TGTGCCAGCAGTTTCGGGACAGGGTTGGAAGAGACCCAGTACTTC. It specifies CASSFGTGLEETQYF. The V gene is TRBV28, the J gene TRBJ2-5, with 9 bases matching TRBD1. CDR1 is MDHEN and CDR2 is SYDVKM in the germline V gene. This CDR3 is 15 amino acids long. V trimming: 3 bases; J trimming: 3 bases; junction bases outside the gene matches: 5.

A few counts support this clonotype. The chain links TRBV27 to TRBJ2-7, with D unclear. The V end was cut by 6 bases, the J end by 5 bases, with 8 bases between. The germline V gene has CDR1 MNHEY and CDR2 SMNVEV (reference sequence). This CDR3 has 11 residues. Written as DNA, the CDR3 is TGTGCCAGCAGCCGCTTAGACGAGCAGTACTTC. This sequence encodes CASSRLDEQYF.

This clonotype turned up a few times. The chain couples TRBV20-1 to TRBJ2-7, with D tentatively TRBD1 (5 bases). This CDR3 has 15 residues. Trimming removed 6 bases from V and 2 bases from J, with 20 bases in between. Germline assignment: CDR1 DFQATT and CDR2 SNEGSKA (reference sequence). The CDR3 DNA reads TGCAGTGCCGTCCCACTAACAACAGGAGCCTACGAGCAGTACTTC. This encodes CSAVPLTTGAYEQYF.

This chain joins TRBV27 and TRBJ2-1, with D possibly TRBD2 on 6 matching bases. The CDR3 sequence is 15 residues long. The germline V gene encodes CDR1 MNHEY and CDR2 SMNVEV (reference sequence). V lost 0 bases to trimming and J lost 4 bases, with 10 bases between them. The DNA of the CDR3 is TGTGCCAGCAGTTTATCCCGACTAGATTACAATGAGCAGTTCTTC. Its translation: CASSLSRLDYNEQFF.

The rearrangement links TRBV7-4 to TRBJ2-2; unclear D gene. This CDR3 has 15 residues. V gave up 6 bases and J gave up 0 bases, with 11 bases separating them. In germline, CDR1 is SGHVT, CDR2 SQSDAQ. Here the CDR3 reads CASRPGAANTGELFF. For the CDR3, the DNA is TGTGCCAGCAGGCCAGGAGCCGCGAACACCGGGGAGCTGTTTTTT.

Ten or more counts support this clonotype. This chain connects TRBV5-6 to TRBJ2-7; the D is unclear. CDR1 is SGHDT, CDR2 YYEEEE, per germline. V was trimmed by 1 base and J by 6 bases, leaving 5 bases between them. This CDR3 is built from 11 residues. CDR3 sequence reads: CASSLLTEQYF. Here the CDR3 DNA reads TGTGCCAGCAGCTTGTTAACCGAGCAGTACTTC.